This is a list of T cell receptor beta chains from one sample in a study of cytomegalovirus exposure and HLA in healthy donors. Profiling relied on immunoSEQ multiplex PCR, and the TCRdb table lists in-frame clones only, not all of them. The sample has approximately 150,000 clones; roughly 80% are singletons. The sequenced sample was PBMCs. Source of these receptors: a male donor in good health and CMV-seronegative. The CDR3 runs from the conserved cysteine through the conserved F or W. The order of the fields is J gene, V gene, D gene, clone size, CDR3 DNA, CDR3 protein. The D gene is left open where the match is weak. Clone size is stated in some rows and not others, as once, few, many or a class when expanded.

J gene: TRBJ1-4
V gene: TRBV20-1
D gene: NA
clone size: NA
CDR3 DNA: TGCAGTGCAAGGGCGGGCGAACTGTTTTTT
CDR3 protein: CSARAGELFF

J gene: TRBJ2-1
V gene: TRBV4-1
D gene: TRBD2
clone size: NA
CDR3 DNA: TGCGCCAGCAGCCTCTGGACAGCCTCCACTAGCGGGAGGGGGAATGAGCAGTTCTTC
CDR3 protein: CASSLWTASTSGRGNEQFF

J gene: TRBJ2-7
V gene: TRBV5-1
D gene: TRBD2
clone size: NA
CDR3 DNA: TGCGCCAGCAGCTTAACTAGCGGGAGCTACGAGCAGTACTTC
CDR3 protein: CASSLTSGSYEQYF

J gene: TRBJ1-4
V gene: TRBV27
D gene: NA
clone size: NA
CDR3 DNA: TGTGCCAGCAGTTTTGGGAGGGAACGGAGAAAACTGTTTTTT
CDR3 protein: CASSFGRERRKLFF

J gene: TRBJ2-3
V gene: TRBV2
D gene: NA
clone size: NA
CDR3 DNA: TGTGCCAGCAGTGTGGGCGTTGGGGATACGCAGTATTTT
CDR3 protein: CASSVGVGDTQYF

J gene: TRBJ2-7
V gene: TRBV11-2
D gene: NA
clone size: once
CDR3 DNA: TGTGCCAGCAGCTTTAGACAGGACCCCTACGAGCAGTACTTC
CDR3 protein: CASSFRQDPYEQYF

J gene: TRBJ1-2
V gene: TRBV28
D gene: TRBD1
clone size: NA
CDR3 DNA: TGTGCCAGCAGTCGACCCGGGGCAGGGGGCATCTATGGCTACACCTTC
CDR3 protein: CASSRPGAGGIYGYTF

J gene: TRBJ2-7
V gene: TRBV18
D gene: TRBD1
clone size: NA
CDR3 DNA: TGTGCCAGCTCACCACTTGGGACAGGGGGGCTTCGAGAGCAGTACTTC
CDR3 protein: CASSPLGTGGLREQYF

J gene: TRBJ1-6
V gene: TRBV6-5
D gene: NA
clone size: NA
CDR3 DNA: TGTGCCAGCAGTTACTCGGAGAATTCACCCCTCCACTTT
CDR3 protein: CASSYSENSPLHF

J gene: TRBJ2-7
V gene: TRBV10-3
D gene: NA
clone size: NA
CDR3 DNA: TGTGCCATCAGCGGGACACTCAACTACGAGCAGTACTTC
CDR3 protein: CAISGTLNYEQYF

J gene: TRBJ1-4
V gene: TRBV10-2
D gene: TRBD1
clone size: NA
CDR3 DNA: TGCGCCAGCCTCCTCTGGACGGGACAGGGAGGAAAACTGTTTTTT
CDR3 protein: CASLLWTGQGGKLFF

J gene: TRBJ2-5
V gene: TRBV10-3
D gene: TRBD1
clone size: few
CDR3 DNA: TGTGCCATCAGTGTGGCAGGGGGCTTAGGGGGAGAGACCCAGTACTTC
CDR3 protein: CAISVAGGLGGETQYF

J gene: TRBJ2-3
V gene: TRBV11-3
D gene: TRBD1
clone size: NA
CDR3 DNA: TGTGCCAGCAGCTTACACAGGGGGCAGGATACGCAGTATTTT
CDR3 protein: CASSLHRGQDTQYF

J gene: TRBJ2-2
V gene: TRBV28
D gene: NA
clone size: NA
CDR3 DNA: TGTGCCAGCAGTTCGTCAGGGTTAGGCGGGGAGCTGTTTTTT
CDR3 protein: CASSSSGLGGELFF

J gene: TRBJ2-3
V gene: TRBV7-9
D gene: NA
clone size: NA
CDR3 DNA: TGTGCCAGCAGCCCGCGGCTACGCCTGAGCACAGATACGCAGTATTTT
CDR3 protein: CASSPRLRLSTDTQYF

J gene: TRBJ1-4
V gene: TRBV7-7
D gene: NA
clone size: NA
CDR3 DNA: TGTGCCAGCAGCTTAGGACCGGGGAAGGGTGAAAAACTGTTTTTT
CDR3 protein: CASSLGPGKGEKLFF

J gene: TRBJ1-1
V gene: TRBV11-1
D gene: NA
clone size: few
CDR3 DNA: TGTGCCAGCAGCTTTCCCCGGGGGGAGAACACTGAAGCTTTCTTT
CDR3 protein: CASSFPRGENTEAFF

J gene: TRBJ1-2
V gene: TRBV19
D gene: TRBD1
clone size: NA
CDR3 DNA: TGTGCCAGTACCCCAGGGACAGGGGATAACTATGGCTACACCTTC
CDR3 protein: CASTPGTGDNYGYTF

J gene: TRBJ1-1
V gene: TRBV7-9
D gene: NA
clone size: NA
CDR3 DNA: TGTGCCAGCAGCCCCGGACACTATGAAGCTTTCTTT
CDR3 protein: CASSPGHYEAFF

J gene: TRBJ2-7
V gene: TRBV7-8
D gene: NA
clone size: NA
CDR3 DNA: TGTGCCAGCAGCTTAGCCTCGACGGGGTCCTACGAGCAGTACTTC
CDR3 protein: CASSLASTGSYEQYF

J gene: TRBJ2-3
V gene: TRBV5-1
D gene: TRBD2
clone size: few
CDR3 DNA: TGCGCCAGCAGCTTGGAGGGAGGGGGCACAGATACGCAGTATTTT
CDR3 protein: CASSLEGGGTDTQYF

J gene: TRBJ1-2
V gene: TRBV7-9
D gene: TRBD1
clone size: NA
CDR3 DNA: TGTGCCAGCAGCTTTCGACAGGGAAGACGGGGCTACACCTTC
CDR3 protein: CASSFRQGRRGYTF

J gene: TRBJ2-5
V gene: TRBV11-2
D gene: TRBD1
clone size: NA
CDR3 DNA: TGTGCCAGCAGCTTACGTCCGACAGGGGGCAAAGAGACCCAGTACTTC
CDR3 protein: CASSLRPTGGKETQYF

J gene: TRBJ2-4
V gene: TRBV28
D gene: NA
clone size: NA
CDR3 DNA: TGTGCCAGCAGTCAACACAGGTGGGTGGACATTCAGTACTTC
CDR3 protein: CASSQHRWVDIQYF

J gene: TRBJ2-1
V gene: TRBV5-4
D gene: NA
clone size: few
CDR3 DNA: TGTGCCAGCAGCTTGGGGGGGGGCAGGAATGAGCAGTTCTTC
CDR3 protein: CASSLGGGRNEQFF

J gene: TRBJ1-1
V gene: TRBV6-1
D gene: TRBD1
clone size: NA
CDR3 DNA: TGTGCCAGCAGTGAAGCGGGGACAGGGGGACTGAAAGCTTTCTTT
CDR3 protein: CASSEAGTGGLKAFF

J gene: TRBJ2-2
V gene: TRBV5-4
D gene: NA
clone size: few
CDR3 DNA: TGTGCCAGCAGTTATGGACAGTTCTCCCCGGCCGGGGAGCTGTTTTTT
CDR3 protein: CASSYGQFSPAGELFF

J gene: TRBJ2-2
V gene: TRBV27
D gene: TRBD1
clone size: NA
CDR3 DNA: TGTGCCAGCAGCAGGGGGTCATCCACAGGGGAGCTGTTTTTT
CDR3 protein: CASSRGSSTGELFF

J gene: TRBJ2-7
V gene: TRBV28
D gene: NA
clone size: NA
CDR3 DNA: TGTGCCAGCAGTTTTACAGGGCTCTACGAGCAGTACTTC
CDR3 protein: CASSFTGLYEQYF

J gene: TRBJ1-1
V gene: TRBV6-1
D gene: TRBD1
clone size: once
CDR3 DNA: TGTGCCAGCAGTGATCCGACAGGGGGTGAGAACACTGAAGCTTTCTTT
CDR3 protein: CASSDPTGGENTEAFF

J gene: TRBJ2-1
V gene: TRBV19
D gene: TRBD2
clone size: NA
CDR3 DNA: TGTGCCAGTAGTATAGACCGGGGGGTTCCTTCCTACAATGAGCAGTTCTTC
CDR3 protein: CASSIDRGVPSYNEQFF

J gene: TRBJ2-7
V gene: TRBV5-1
D gene: NA
clone size: NA
CDR3 DNA: TGCGCCAGCAAACCTAACAGGTGGGGAGGCGAGCAGTACTTC
CDR3 protein: CASKPNRWGGEQYF

J gene: TRBJ2-6
V gene: TRBV6-1
D gene: TRBD2
clone size: once
CDR3 DNA: TGTGCCAGCAGTGAATGGCTGGGGGGGTCTGGGGCCAACGTCCTGACTTTC
CDR3 protein: CASSEWLGGSGANVLTF

J gene: TRBJ2-1
V gene: TRBV10-2
D gene: TRBD2
clone size: NA
CDR3 DNA: TGCGCCAGCAGTCCGGGACTAGCGGGGGGAGTTGAGCAGTTCTTC
CDR3 protein: CASSPGLAGGVEQFF

J gene: TRBJ1-5
V gene: TRBV6-5
D gene: TRBD1
clone size: NA
CDR3 DNA: TGTGCCAGCTCCAGCCAGGGGGATGGCAATCAGCCCCAGCATTTT
CDR3 protein: CASSSQGDGNQPQHF

J gene: TRBJ2-2
V gene: TRBV7-2
D gene: TRBD2
clone size: once
CDR3 DNA: TGTGCCAGCAGCTTACGGTGGACTAGCGGGGGGGCACACACCGGGGAGCTGTTTTTT
CDR3 protein: CASSLRWTSGGAHTGELFF

J gene: TRBJ1-1
V gene: TRBV4-1
D gene: NA
clone size: NA
CDR3 DNA: TGCGCCAGCAGCCCAATCTCCGTTCGTGACCGGGGGAACACTGAAGCTTTCTTT
CDR3 protein: CASSPISVRDRGNTEAFF

J gene: TRBJ1-4
V gene: TRBV5-1
D gene: TRBD1
clone size: NA
CDR3 DNA: TGCGCCAGCGGGACAGGGGATCGAACTAATGAAAAACTGTTTTTT
CDR3 protein: CASGTGDRTNEKLFF

J gene: TRBJ2-3
V gene: TRBV27
D gene: TRBD1
clone size: NA
CDR3 DNA: TGTGCCAGCAGCCCAGTGGGTAGGGGGCGTAATACAGATACGCAGTATTTT
CDR3 protein: CASSPVGRGRNTDTQYF

J gene: TRBJ1-1
V gene: TRBV19
D gene: NA
clone size: few
CDR3 DNA: TGTGCCAGTAGTCCCCTAGGGAACACTGAAGCTTTCTTT
CDR3 protein: CASSPLGNTEAFF

J gene: TRBJ1-6
V gene: TRBV5-1
D gene: NA
clone size: NA
CDR3 DNA: TGCGCCAGCAGCTTGGAAGGGGCCGATAATTCACCCCTCCACTTT
CDR3 protein: CASSLEGADNSPLHF

J gene: TRBJ2-3
V gene: TRBV28
D gene: TRBD2
clone size: few
CDR3 DNA: TGTGCCAGCAGCCACGGGACTAGCCACAGCACAGATACGCAGTATTTT
CDR3 protein: CASSHGTSHSTDTQYF

J gene: TRBJ1-3
V gene: TRBV5-1
D gene: TRBD1
clone size: NA
CDR3 DNA: TGCGCCAGCAGCTCATCGTCACAGGGGGCCCCCTCTGGAAACACCATATATTTT
CDR3 protein: CASSSSSQGAPSGNTIYF

J gene: TRBJ2-1
V gene: TRBV28
D gene: TRBD2
clone size: once
CDR3 DNA: TGTGCCAGCAAGGAGGGAGGTCTAGCGGGGGTGGAGCAGTTCTTC
CDR3 protein: CASKEGGLAGVEQFF

J gene: TRBJ2-7
V gene: TRBV5-1
D gene: NA
clone size: NA
CDR3 DNA: TGCGCCAGCAGCTTGGGACAGGCGACTTGGGAGCAGTACTTC
CDR3 protein: CASSLGQATWEQYF

J gene: TRBJ2-1
V gene: TRBV14
D gene: TRBD2
clone size: NA
CDR3 DNA: TGTGCCAGCAGCCAACCCCTAACGGGAGGGATCAATGAGCAGTTCTTC
CDR3 protein: CASSQPLTGGINEQFF

J gene: TRBJ1-1
V gene: TRBV5-4
D gene: TRBD1
clone size: NA
CDR3 DNA: TGTGCCAGCAGCAAAGGACAGGGGAGAAACACTGAAGCTTTCTTT
CDR3 protein: CASSKGQGRNTEAFF

J gene: TRBJ2-4
V gene: TRBV30
D gene: TRBD1
clone size: NA
CDR3 DNA: TGTGCCTGGACCCGACGACAGGGAATTCAGTACTTC
CDR3 protein: CAWTRRQGIQYF

J gene: TRBJ2-1
V gene: TRBV11-2
D gene: NA
clone size: NA
CDR3 DNA: TGTGCCAGCAGCCCGACCGGGTACGAGCAGTTCTTC
CDR3 protein: CASSPTGYEQFF

J gene: TRBJ1-4
V gene: TRBV6-1
D gene: NA
clone size: medium-sized
CDR3 DNA: TGTGCCAGCAGTGAGGGGGCAGGGGCAGGTGAAAAACTGTTTTTT
CDR3 protein: CASSEGAGAGEKLFF